Given below is one T cell receptor beta chain in context. The antigen is not known. Clones were sequenced by immunoSEQ multiplex PCR, and TCRdb holds only the in-frame ones, with some missing. The sample shows 230,000 or so clones, just over 65% of them seen only once. The sample is drawn from a study of shared clonotypes between healthy human individuals. As for the study in general: A donor's plate count was three for CD4 naive and three for CD4 memory; CD8 naive had two and CD8 memory one. General study findings and limits: A reduction in generation probabilities was seen for non-shared clonotypes relative to those shared by all four donors.

Trimming removed 7 bases from V and 3 bases from J, with 20 bases in between. Per the germline V gene, CDR1 is SQVTM and CDR2 is ANQGSEA. This CDR3 region has 15 residues. The sequence was collected from a man aged 30 to 45 in good health. The material sequenced was memory CD4+ T cells sorted from blood. The subset: CD45RA-negative fraction. The rearrangement joins TRBV29-1 to TRBJ2-3; a possible D gene is TRBD2 (6 bases). CDR3 sequence (DNA): TGCAGCGCCGGGTTACCCTCGGGGGTTACAGATACGCAGTATTTT. Translated: CSAGLPSGVTDTQYF.